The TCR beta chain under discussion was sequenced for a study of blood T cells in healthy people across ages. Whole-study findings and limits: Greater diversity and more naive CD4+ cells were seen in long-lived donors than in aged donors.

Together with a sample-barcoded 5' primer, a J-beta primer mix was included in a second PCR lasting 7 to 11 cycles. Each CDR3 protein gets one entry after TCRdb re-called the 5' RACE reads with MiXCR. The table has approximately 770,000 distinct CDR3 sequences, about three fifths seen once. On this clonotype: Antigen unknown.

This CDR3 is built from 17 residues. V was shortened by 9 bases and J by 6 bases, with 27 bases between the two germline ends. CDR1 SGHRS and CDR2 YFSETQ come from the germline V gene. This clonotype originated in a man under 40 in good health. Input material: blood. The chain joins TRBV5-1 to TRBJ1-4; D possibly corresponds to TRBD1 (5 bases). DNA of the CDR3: TGCGCCACCTTACGAGGGCAGGGCGAGGTGTATGATGAAAAACTGTTTTTT. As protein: CATLRGQGEVYDEKLFF.